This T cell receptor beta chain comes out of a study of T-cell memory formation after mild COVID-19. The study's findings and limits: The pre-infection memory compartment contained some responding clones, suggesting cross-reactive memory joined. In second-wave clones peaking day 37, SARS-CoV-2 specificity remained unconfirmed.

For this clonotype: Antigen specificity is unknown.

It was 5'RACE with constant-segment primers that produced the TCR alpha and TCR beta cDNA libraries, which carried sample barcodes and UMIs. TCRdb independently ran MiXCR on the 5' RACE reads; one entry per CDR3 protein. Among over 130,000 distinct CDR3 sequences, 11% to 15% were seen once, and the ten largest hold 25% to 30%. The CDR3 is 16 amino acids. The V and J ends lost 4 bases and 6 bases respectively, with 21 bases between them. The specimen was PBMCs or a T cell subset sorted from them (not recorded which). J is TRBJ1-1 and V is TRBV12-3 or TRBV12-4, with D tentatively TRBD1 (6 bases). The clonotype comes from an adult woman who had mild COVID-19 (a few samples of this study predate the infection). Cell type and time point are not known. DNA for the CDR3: TGTGCCAGCAGTTCTGGTGGGGCAGGGGCGTGGGCTGAAGCTTTCTTT. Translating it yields CASSSGGAGAWAEAFF.